A single TCR beta chain is shown here with its context. As originally analysed: Reference gene primer amplification gave nucleated cell count estimates. Method: immunoSEQ multiplex PCR; TCRdb's copy keeps in-frame clones and lacks some. That table supplies the V and J calls and clone size; D and trimming were determined from the DNA. The sample yields under 300,000 clones, 70% to 90% seen once. This entry is derived from a study of blood T cell repertoires in COVID-19. Study-wide background: There were acute and convalescent COVID-19 samples, and they came from the United States, Italy and Spain.

The germline V gene encodes CDR1 KGHSH and CDR2 LQKENI. V shed 4 bases, J shed 6 bases, and the junction held 2 bases outside the gene matches. The CDR3 spans 13 residues. This sequence was found in a woman aged 70 to 79 with active or convalescent COVID-19. Material: peripheral blood. The chain is built from TRBV18 and TRBJ1-2; 10 positions match TRBD1. This CDR3 reads CASSLGQGNGYTF. The DNA of the CDR3 is TGTGCCAGCTCACTGGGACAGGGGAATGGCTACACCTTC.